The 11 T cell receptor beta chains in this list originate from one sample, sequenced in a study of identical twins (dated by TCRdb to between 2015 and 2016). Library construction relied on 5' RACE. TCRdb shows the sequencer as Illumina HiSeq 2000. TCRdb cleaned the public reads at Q25 with fastp, built clones with MiXCR and kept in-frame beta chains. Under each unique CDR3 protein, matching rows form one entry showing the most common genes and DNA. The sample table contains fewer than 450,000 distinct CDR3 sequences; only one count was recorded for roughly 9% of them. 8% to 10% of the sample goes to the ten largest clones. The specimen sequenced was naive T cells sorted from blood. According to the study, the label for this sample's cell subset or site signals: cells isolated with a human naive T-cell isolation kit. These receptors came from a woman in her forties or fifties in good health.

The chain has TRBV7-8 and TRBJ2-1; D remains unclear. CDR1 and CDR2 (germline): SGHVS, FQNEAQ. The V end was cut by 0 bases, the J end by 3 bases, with 6 bases between. This CDR3 contains 14 residues. The CDR3 sequence: CASSLAPDYNEQFF. The CDR3 DNA follows: TGTGCCAGCAGCTTAGCGCCAGACTACAATGAGCAGTTCTTC.

This clonotype was counted many times. The CDR3 DNA follows: TGTGCCAGCAGCTTAGGTGGTTCGGGTCTGGGAGGCTACACCTTC. It encodes CASSLGGSGLGGYTF. This chain connects TRBV11-2 to TRBJ1-2, with no clear D. The CDR3 runs 15 residues. Germline CDR1 is SGHAT and CDR2 is FQNNGV. The V end was cut by 1 base, the J end by 8 bases, with 17 bases between.

The chain recombines TRBV20-1 with TRBJ2-5; D is possibly TRBD2 (5 bases). Trimming took 0 bases from V and 1 from J, leaving 15 bases between them. The CDR3 has 16 residues. The germline V gene encodes CDR1 DFQATT and CDR2 SNEGSKA (reference sequence). In DNA, the CDR3 is TGCAGTGCTAGAGAACCCGGCGGGTTTGGCCAAGAGACCCAGTACTTC. It codes for CSAREPGGFGQETQYF.

Written as DNA, the CDR3 is TGTGCCAGCAGTTACGGAGTGGGAGCGGGTTCTGCGCAGTATTTT. Translation gives CASSYGVGAGSAQYF. V gene TRBV6-6 combines with J gene TRBJ2-3; TRBD2 is a possible D gene (6 bases). CDR3 length equals 15 residues. Germline V gene data show CDR1 as MNHNY and CDR2 as SVGAGI (reference sequence). Trimming took 2 bases from V and 10 from J, leaving 19 bases between them.

This clonotype was counted a few times. This chain uses TRBV2 with TRBJ2-5; D perhaps matches TRBD1 (5 bases). With 3 bases removed from V and 5 bases from J, the gap between germline ends came to 10 bases. Per the germline V gene, CDR1 is SNHLY and CDR2 is FYNNEI. This CDR3 spans 13 amino acids. Here the CDR3 reads CASSDRVWETQYF. DNA of the CDR3: TGTGCCAGCAGTGACAGGGTATGGGAGACCCAGTACTTC.

In this sample, this clonotype turned up many times. This rearrangement joins TRBV21-1 to TRBJ2-3. TRBV21-1 is noted as a pseudogene. There are 15 residues in the CDR3. DNA for the CDR3: TGTGCCAGCAGCAAGAGTAACAGACCCACAGATACGCAGTATTTT. Translated: CASSKSNRPTDTQYF.

V is TRBV6-1 and J is TRBJ2-3, with TRBD2 as a possible D gene (6 bases). The CDR3 length is 15 residues. The germline V gene encodes CDR1 MNHNS and CDR2 SASEGT. Trimming cost V 11 bases and J 2 bases, with 20 bases left between them. CDR3 in DNA: TGTGCCGTCACCCCCCAGGGACTTGTCACAGATACGCAGTATTTT. Encoded protein: CAVTPQGLVTDTQYF.

This clonotype turned up a few times. This chain uses TRBV12-5 with TRBJ2-7; the D is unclear. Germline lookup yields CDR1 LGHNT and CDR2 FRNRAP. CDR3 length equals 12 residues. Trimming stripped 7 bases from V and 0 bases from J, with 7 bases between. The CDR3 loop is CASALPSYEQYF. The DNA for the CDR3 is TGTGCTAGTGCCCTCCCCTCCTACGAGCAGTACTTC.

This sequence joins TRBV5-1 and TRBJ2-6; D is unclear. This CDR3 has 16 amino acids. The V and J ends lost 0 bases and 0 bases respectively, with 7 bases between them. Looked up from germline, CDR1 is SGHRS and CDR2 is YFSETQ. CDR3 region: CASSLDQISGANVLTF. The DNA of the CDR3 is TGCGCCAGCAGCTTGGATCAGATCTCTGGGGCCAACGTCCTGACTTTC.

The V call is TRBV3-1, the J call TRBJ2-4; D may be TRBD2 (6 bases). Germline loops: CDR1 LGHDT, CDR2 YNNKEL (reference sequence). The CDR3 loop spans 14 amino acids. V was clipped by 1 base and J by 9 bases, with 13 bases between them. The CDR3 is CASSQGRAGSIQYF. The CDR3 nucleotides read TGTGCCAGCAGCCAAGGGCGAGCGGGCTCCATTCAGTACTTC.

This clonotype was detected a few times. The chain links TRBV5-1 to TRBJ2-5, with D maybe TRBD2 (5 bases). The CDR3 is made up of 15 amino acids. Germline values: CDR1 SGHRS, CDR2 YFSETQ. V was clipped by 5 bases and J by 6 bases, with 20 bases between them. The DNA for the CDR3 is TGCGCCAGCAGAGAGATGGGCGAGGGCCTAAAGACCCAGTACTTC. Its translation is CASREMGEGLKTQYF.